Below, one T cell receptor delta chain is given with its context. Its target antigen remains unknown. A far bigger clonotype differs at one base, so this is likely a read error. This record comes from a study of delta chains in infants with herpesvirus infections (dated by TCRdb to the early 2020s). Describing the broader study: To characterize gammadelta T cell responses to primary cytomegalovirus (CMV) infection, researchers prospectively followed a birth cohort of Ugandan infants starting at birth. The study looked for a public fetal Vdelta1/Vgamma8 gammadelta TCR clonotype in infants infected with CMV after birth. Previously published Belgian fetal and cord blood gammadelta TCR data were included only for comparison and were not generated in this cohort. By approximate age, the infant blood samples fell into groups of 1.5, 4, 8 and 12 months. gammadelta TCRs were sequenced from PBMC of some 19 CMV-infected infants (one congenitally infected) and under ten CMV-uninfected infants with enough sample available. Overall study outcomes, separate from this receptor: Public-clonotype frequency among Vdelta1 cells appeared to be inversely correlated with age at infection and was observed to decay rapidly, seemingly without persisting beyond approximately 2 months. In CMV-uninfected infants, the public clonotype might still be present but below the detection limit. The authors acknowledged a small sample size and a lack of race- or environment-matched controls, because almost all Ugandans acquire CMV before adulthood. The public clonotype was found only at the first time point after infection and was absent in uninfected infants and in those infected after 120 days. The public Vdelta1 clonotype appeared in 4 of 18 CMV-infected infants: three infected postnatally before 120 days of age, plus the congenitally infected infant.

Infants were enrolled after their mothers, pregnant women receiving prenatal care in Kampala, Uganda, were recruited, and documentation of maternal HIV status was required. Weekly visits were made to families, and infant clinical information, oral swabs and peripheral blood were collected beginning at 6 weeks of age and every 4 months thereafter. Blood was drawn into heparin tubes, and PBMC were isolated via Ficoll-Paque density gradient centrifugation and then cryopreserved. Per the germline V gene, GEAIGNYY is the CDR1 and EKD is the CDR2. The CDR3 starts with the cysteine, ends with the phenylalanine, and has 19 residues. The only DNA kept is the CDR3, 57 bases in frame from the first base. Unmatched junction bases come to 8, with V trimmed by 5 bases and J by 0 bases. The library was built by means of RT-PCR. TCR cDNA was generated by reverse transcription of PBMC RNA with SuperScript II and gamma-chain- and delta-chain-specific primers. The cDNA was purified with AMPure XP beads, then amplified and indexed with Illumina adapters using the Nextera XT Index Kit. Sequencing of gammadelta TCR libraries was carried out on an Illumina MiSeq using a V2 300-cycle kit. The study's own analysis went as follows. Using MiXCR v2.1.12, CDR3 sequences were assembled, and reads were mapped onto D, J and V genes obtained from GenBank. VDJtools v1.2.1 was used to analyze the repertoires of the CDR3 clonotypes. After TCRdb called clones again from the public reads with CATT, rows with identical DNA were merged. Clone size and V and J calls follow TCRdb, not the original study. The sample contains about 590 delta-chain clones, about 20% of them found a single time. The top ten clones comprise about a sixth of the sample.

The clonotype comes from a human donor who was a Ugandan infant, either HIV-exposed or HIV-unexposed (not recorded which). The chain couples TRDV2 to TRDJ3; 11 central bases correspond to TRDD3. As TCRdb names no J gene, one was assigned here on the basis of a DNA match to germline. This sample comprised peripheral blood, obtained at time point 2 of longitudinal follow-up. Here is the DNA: TGTGCCTGTGTCAAATACTGGGGGATAAGCTCCTGGGACACCCGACAGATGTTTTTC. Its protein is CACVKYWGISSWDTRQMFF.